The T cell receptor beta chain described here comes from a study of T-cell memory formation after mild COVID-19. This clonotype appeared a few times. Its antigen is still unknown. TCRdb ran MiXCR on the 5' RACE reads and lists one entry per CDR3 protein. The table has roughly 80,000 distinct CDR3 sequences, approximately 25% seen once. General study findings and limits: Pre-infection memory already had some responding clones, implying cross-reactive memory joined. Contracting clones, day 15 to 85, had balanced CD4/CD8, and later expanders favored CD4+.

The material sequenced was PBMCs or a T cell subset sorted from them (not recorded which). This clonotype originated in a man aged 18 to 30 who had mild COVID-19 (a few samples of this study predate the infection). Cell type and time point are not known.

The CDR3 region has the DNA TGCAGCGTTGTCATCTCTGGGGCCAACGTCCTGACTTTC. It codes for CSVVISGANVLTF. This rearrangement joins TRBV29-1 to TRBJ2-6; D gene uncertain. CDR3 length: 13 residues. Germline-derived CDR1 and CDR2 are SQVTM and ANQGSEA. V lost 4 bases and J 0 bases, leaving 4 bases between the germline ends.